The rows below give T cell receptor beta chains drawn from one sample of a study of lymphopenia after photon versus proton radiotherapy. This table comes from immunoSEQ multiplex PCR, and its TCRdb copy is limited to in-frame clones, with some not included. The table has 42,000 or so clones, about 80% seen once. The sample was peripheral blood, taken from a patient treated with proton-based radiotherapy. These receptors all stem from a woman in her 70s with pancreatic cancer. Both conserved end residues are part of each CDR3. The D gene is left open where the match is weak. The size field is filled for only some rows; it gives once, few, many or a size class.

size,D,J,V,DNA,CDR3
-,-,TRBJ2-7,TRBV30,TGTGCCTGGAGTGTCCTCTCTGAGGAGCAGTACTTC,CAWSVLSEEQYF
-,TRBD2,TRBJ2-2,TRBV30,TGTGCCTGGAGTGTAACTAGCGTGGGCACCGGGGAGCTGTTTTTT,CAWSVTSVGTGELFF
-,-,TRBJ1-5,TRBV7-9,TGTGCCAGCAGCTTCGGGCAGGGCCTCAATCAGCCCCAGCATTTT,CASSFGQGLNQPQHF
few,TRBD1,TRBJ1-2,TRBV5-1,TGCGCCAGCAGCCGGGACAGGGGAGCTAACTATGGCTACACCTTC,CASSRDRGANYGYTF
-,TRBD2,TRBJ2-3,TRBV27,TGTGCCAGCAGTCCCATATCGGCTAGCGGGAACACAGATACGCAGTATTTT,CASSPISASGNTDTQYF
-,-,TRBJ2-3,TRBV4-3,TGCGCCAGCAGCCAAGAGGGGATTTGGAGCACAGATACGCAGTATTTT,CASSQEGIWSTDTQYF
-,-,TRBJ1-1,TRBV6-6,TGTGCCAGCAGTTACCAAGCAGGGGTGAACACTGAAGCTTTCTTT,CASSYQAGVNTEAFF
-,TRBD2,TRBJ2-1,TRBV29-1,TGCAGCGCAGGGGGGACTAGCGGGTACAATGAGCAGTTCTTC,CSAGGTSGYNEQFF
-,TRBD1,TRBJ1-2,TRBV27,TGTGCCAGCACACCCTCTGGACAGGGGTCTGGCTACACCTTC,CASTPSGQGSGYTF
-,TRBD2,TRBJ2-1,TRBV2,TGTGCCAGCAGTGAAGGGACTAGCTTGGGTTCCGGTGAGCAGTTCTTC,CASSEGTSLGSGEQFF
once,-,TRBJ2-2,TRBV5-1,TGCGCCAGCAGCTTGGGGGAGACGGGGACCGGGGAGCTGTTTTTT,CASSLGETGTGELFF
-,-,TRBJ1-3,TRBV11-3,TGTGCCAGCAGCCCGACCATAGGAAACACCATATATTTT,CASSPTIGNTIYF
-,-,TRBJ2-2,TRBV25-1,TGTGCCAGCCGCAGGACTGCTAACACCGGGGAGCTGTTTTTT,CASRRTANTGELFF
once,-,TRBJ1-3,TRBV29-1,TGCAGCGTTGACCCGGCAAGCTCTGGAAACACCATATATTTT,CSVDPASSGNTIYF
-,TRBD1,TRBJ1-6,TRBV18,TGTGCCAGCTCACGACAAAGACAGGGTGTCGCCGATGGGTCACCCCTCCACTTT,CASSRQRQGVADGSPLHF
-,TRBD2,TRBJ2-1,TRBV28,TGTGCCAGCAGTTCTAGCGGGAGGAGGGACAATGAGCAGTTCTTC,CASSSSGRRDNEQFF
-,-,TRBJ1-1,TRBV2,TGTGCCAGCAGTGATGTGGGGACCCTTAAAGTGACTGAAGCTTTCTTT,CASSDVGTLKVTEAFF
-,TRBD1,TRBJ2-3,TRBV11-3,TGTGCCAGCAGCCAGGGACAGGGAGCCATCTCTAGCACAGATACGCAGTATTTT,CASSQGQGAISSTDTQYF
-,TRBD2,TRBJ2-1,TRBV27,TGTGCCAGCAGGGAACTAGCGGGAGGTATGGATGAGCAGTTCTTC,CASRELAGGMDEQFF
-,-,TRBJ1-3,TRBV4-2,TGTGCCAGCAGCCAAAGTAAGAGAAACACCATATATTTT,CASSQSKRNTIYF
-,TRBD1,TRBJ2-4,TRBV30,TGTGCCTGTGGACAGGGTAGTGGCCGGTCTAGAGCCAAAAACATTCAGTACTTC,CACGQGSGRSRAKNIQYF
-,-,TRBJ2-7,TRBV19,TGTGCCAGTAGTAGCAGACACTGGGACGAGCAGTACTTC,CASSSRHWDEQYF
-,-,TRBJ1-5,TRBV6-1,TGTGCCAGCAGTGAACAAGGGATGAGCAATCAGCCCCAGCATTTT,CASSEQGMSNQPQHF
-,TRBD2,TRBJ2-1,TRBV18,TGTGCCAGCTCACCACAGGAGGGCGGGAGCTCCTACAATGAGCAGTTCTTC,CASSPQEGGSSYNEQFF
-,-,TRBJ2-2,TRBV7-8,TGTGCCAGCAGCTTAGTTGCTAGATCGAACACCGGGGAGCTGTTTTTT,CASSLVARSNTGELFF
-,TRBD2,TRBJ2-3,TRBV28,TGTGCCAGCAGTTTCCTTGGAGGGACTATGACAGATACGCAGTATTTT,CASSFLGGTMTDTQYF
-,-,TRBJ2-5,TRBV5-5,TGTGCCAGCAGCTCCGGTCAGGTTGGGTCGGGAGAGACCCAGTACTTC,CASSSGQVGSGETQYF